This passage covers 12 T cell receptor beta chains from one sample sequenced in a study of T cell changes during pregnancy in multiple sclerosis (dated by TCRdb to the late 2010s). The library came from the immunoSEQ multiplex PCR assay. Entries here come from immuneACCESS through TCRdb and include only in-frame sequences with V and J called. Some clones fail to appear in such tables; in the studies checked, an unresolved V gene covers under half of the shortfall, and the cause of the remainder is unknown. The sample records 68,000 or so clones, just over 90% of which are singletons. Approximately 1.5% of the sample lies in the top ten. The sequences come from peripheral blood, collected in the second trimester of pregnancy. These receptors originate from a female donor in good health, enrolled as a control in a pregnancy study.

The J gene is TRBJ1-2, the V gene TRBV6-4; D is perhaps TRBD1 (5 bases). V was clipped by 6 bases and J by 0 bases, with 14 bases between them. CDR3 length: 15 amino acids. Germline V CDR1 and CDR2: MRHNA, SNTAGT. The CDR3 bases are TGTGCCAGCAGGGTAGACAGCCCCTCTAACTATGGCTACACCTTC. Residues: CASRVDSPSNYGYTF.

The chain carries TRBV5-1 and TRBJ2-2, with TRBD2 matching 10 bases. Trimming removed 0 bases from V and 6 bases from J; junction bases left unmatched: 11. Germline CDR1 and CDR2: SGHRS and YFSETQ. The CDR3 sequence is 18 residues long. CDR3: CASSLEGLAGDSAGELFF. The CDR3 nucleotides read TGCGCCAGCAGCTTGGAGGGTCTAGCGGGAGACTCTGCCGGGGAGCTGTTTTTT.

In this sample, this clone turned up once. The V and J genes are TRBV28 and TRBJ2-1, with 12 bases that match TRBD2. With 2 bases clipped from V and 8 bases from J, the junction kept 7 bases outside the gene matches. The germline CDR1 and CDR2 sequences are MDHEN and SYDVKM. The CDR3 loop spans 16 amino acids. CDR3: CASSLMGTSGLHEQFF. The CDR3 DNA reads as TGTGCCAGCAGTTTAATGGGGACTAGCGGGCTCCATGAGCAGTTCTTC. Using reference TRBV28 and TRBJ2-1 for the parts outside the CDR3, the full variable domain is DVKVTQSSRYLVKRTGEKVFLECVQDMDHENMFWYRQDPGLGLRLIYFSYDVKMKEKGDIPEGYSVSREKKERFSLILESASTNQTSMYLCASSLMGTSGLHEQFFGPGTRLTVL.

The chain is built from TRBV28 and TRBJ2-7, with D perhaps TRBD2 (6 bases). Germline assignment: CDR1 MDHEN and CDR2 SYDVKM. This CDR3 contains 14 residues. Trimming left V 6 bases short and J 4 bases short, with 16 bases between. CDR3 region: CASSPSGGAYEQYF. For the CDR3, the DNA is TGTGCCAGCAGCCCCTCTGGAGGGGCGTACGAGCAGTACTTC. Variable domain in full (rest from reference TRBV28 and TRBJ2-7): DVKVTQSSRYLVKRTGEKVFLECVQDMDHENMFWYRQDPGLGLRLIYFSYDVKMKEKGDIPEGYSVSREKKERFSLILESASTNQTSMYLCASSPSGGAYEQYFGPGTRLTVT.

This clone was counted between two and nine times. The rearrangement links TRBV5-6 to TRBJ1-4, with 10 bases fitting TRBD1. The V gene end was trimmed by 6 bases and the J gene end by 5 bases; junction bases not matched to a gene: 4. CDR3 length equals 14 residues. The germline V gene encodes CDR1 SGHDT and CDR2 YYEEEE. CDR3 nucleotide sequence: TGTGCCAGCACCGACAGGGGGCCAAATGAAAAACTGTTTTTT. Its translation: CASTDRGPNEKLFF.

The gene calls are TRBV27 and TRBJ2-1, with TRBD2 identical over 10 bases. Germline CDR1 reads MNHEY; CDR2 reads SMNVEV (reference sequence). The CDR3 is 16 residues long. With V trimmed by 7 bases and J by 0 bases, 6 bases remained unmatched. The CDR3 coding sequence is TGTGCCAGCAATCCAGCGGGAGGGCCCTCCTACAATGAGCAGTTCTTC. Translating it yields CASNPAGGPSYNEQFF.

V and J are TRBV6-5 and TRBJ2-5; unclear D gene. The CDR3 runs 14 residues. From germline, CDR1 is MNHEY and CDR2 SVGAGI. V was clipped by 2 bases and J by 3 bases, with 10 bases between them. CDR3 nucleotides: TGTGCCAGCAGTTACGCACCAACTAAAGAGACCCAGTACTTC. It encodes CASSYAPTKETQYF.

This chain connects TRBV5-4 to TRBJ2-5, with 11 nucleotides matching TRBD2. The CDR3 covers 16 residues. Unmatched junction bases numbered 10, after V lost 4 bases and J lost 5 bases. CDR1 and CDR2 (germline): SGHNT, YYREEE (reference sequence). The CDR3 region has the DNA TGTGCCAGCAGCGCGCTTAGCGGGGGGGGGCGGGAGACCCAGTACTTC. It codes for CASSALSGGGRETQYF. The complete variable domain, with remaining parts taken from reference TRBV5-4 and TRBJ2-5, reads ETGVTQSPTHLIKTRGQQVTLRCSSQSGHNTVSWYQQALGQGPQFIFQYYREEENGRGNFPPRFSGLQFPNYSSELNVNALELDDSALYLCASSALSGGGRETQYFGPGTRLLVL.

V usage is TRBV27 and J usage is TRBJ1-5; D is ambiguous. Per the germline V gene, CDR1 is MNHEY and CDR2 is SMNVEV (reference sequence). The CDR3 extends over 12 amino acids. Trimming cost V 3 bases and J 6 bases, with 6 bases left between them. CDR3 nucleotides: TGTGCCAGCAGTTTCCGGTCTCAGCCCCAGCATTTT. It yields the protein CASSFRSQPQHF.

CDR3 bases: TGTGCCAGCAGCTCCCCATCGGGGGGGGAGTTCTTC. As protein: CASSSPSGGEFF. The chain employs TRBV7-9 and TRBJ2-1, with TRBD2 matching 8 bases. This CDR3 has 12 residues. After removal of 4 bases from V and 14 bases from J, the junction contained 7 bases not matched to a gene. CDR1 is SEHNR and CDR2 is FQNEAQ in the germline V gene (reference sequence).

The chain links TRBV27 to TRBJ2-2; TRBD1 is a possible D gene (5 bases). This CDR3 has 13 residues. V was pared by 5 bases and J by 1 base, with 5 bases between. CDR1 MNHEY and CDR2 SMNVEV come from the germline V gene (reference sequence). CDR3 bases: TGTGCCAGCAGTACAGGGAACACCGGGGAGCTGTTTTTT. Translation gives CASSTGNTGELFF.

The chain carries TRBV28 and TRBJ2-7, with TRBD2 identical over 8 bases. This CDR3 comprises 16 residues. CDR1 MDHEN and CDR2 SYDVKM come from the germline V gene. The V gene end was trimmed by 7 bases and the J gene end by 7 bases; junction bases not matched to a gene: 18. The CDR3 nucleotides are TGTGCCAGCACGGCCGCGGGAGGCCCCTTTTTAAGGGAGCAGTACTTC. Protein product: CASTAAGGPFLREQYF.